The rows below give T cell receptor beta chains drawn from one sample of a study of post-analysis software for immune sequencing data. One entry per CDR3 protein results from TCRdb running MiXCR on the PCR reads. The sample includes around 440,000 distinct CDR3 sequences, nearly 45% of them seen just once. The sequenced sample was blood. The origin of the receptors is a girl under 18 with multiple sclerosis. The CDR3 runs from the conserved cysteine through the conserved F or W. D genes are given only for firm matches. Size tells how often a clone was seen (once, few, many) or the class of an expanded clone, and some rows leave it out.

TRBJ1-2 TRBV12-3/TRBV12-4 . many CASSLEGYGYTF TGTGCCAGCAGTTTAGAGGGCTATGGCTACACCTTC
TRBJ2-4 TRBV20-1 . few CRAPGDKNIQYF TGCAGAGCACCTGGTGACAAAAACATTCAGTACTTC
TRBJ2-3 TRBV7-9 TRBD2 few CASSSPVSGRTDTQYF TGTGCCAGCAGCTCCCCGGTAAGCGGGAGGACAGATACGCAGTATTTT
TRBJ2-7 TRBV12-3/TRBV12-4 . few CASSPRASYGEQYF TGTGCCAGCAGTCCACGGGCCAGCTATGGGGAGCAGTACTTC
TRBJ1-6 TRBV7-9 TRBD1 . CASSKGTESPLHF TGTGCCAGCAGCAAAGGGACAGAGTCACCCCTCCACTTT
TRBJ1-5 TRBV12-3/TRBV12-4 . . CASSFGGGSQPQHF TGTGCCAGCAGTTTCGGGGGGGGCAGTCAGCCCCAGCATTTT
TRBJ2-1 TRBV2 . . CASSEGWVSYNEQFF TGTGCCAGCAGTGAAGGTTGGGTCTCCTACAATGAGCAGTTCTTC
TRBJ1-4 TRBV15 . few CATSRGINEKLFF TGTGCCACCAGCAGAGGAATAAATGAAAAACTGTTTTTT
TRBJ2-3 TRBV4-1 TRBD1 few CASSQVWDRGVNTQYF TGCGCCAGCAGCCAAGTATGGGACAGGGGAGTAAATACGCAGTATTTT
TRBJ2-1 TRBV20-1 . . CSAREWEAVLDEQFF TGCAGTGCTAGAGAGTGGGAGGCCGTTTTGGATGAGCAGTTCTTC
TRBJ1-1 TRBV20-1 TRBD1 . CSADRGRNTEAFF TGCAGTGCTGACAGGGGCAGGAACACTGAAGCTTTCTTT
TRBJ2-7 TRBV30 TRBD2 . CAWSAQTSGEQYF TGTGCCTGGAGTGCCCAGACTAGCGGGGAGCAGTACTTC
TRBJ2-3 TRBV7-3 TRBD2 . CASSSAGGADTQYF TGTGCCAGCAGCTCAGCGGGAGGTGCAGATACGCAGTATTTT
TRBJ2-5 TRBV7-9 . . CASSLDPNQETQYF TGTGCCAGCAGCTTAGATCCCAACCAAGAGACCCAGTACTTC
TRBJ1-5 TRBV25-1 . . CASSGPGQAGNQPQHF TGTGCCAGCAGTGGACCTGGGCAGGCTGGCAATCAGCCCCAGCATTTT
TRBJ2-1 TRBV28 . . CASSTTGTPLDNEQFF TGTGCCAGCAGTACCACCGGGACACCGTTGGACAATGAGCAGTTCTTC
TRBJ2-5 TRBV7-7 . few CASSLGEEETQYF TGTGCTAGCAGCTTAGGGGAGGAAGAGACCCAGTACTTC
TRBJ2-1 TRBV3-1 . . CASSFGGVNEQFF TGTGCCAGCAGCTTCGGGGGCGTCAATGAGCAGTTCTTC
TRBJ2-7 TRBV27 . . CASRGGDRYSYEQYF TGTGCCAGCAGGGGAGGGGACAGGTACTCCTACGAGCAGTACTTC
TRBJ2-1 TRBV28 . . CASSLQGRSSYNEQFF TGTGCCAGCAGTCTTCAGGGGCGATCGTCCTACAATGAGCAGTTCTTC
TRBJ1-6 TRBV27 . . CASSFAPGANSPLHF TGTGCCAGCAGCTTTGCCCCAGGGGCAAATTCACCCCTCCACTTT
TRBJ2-3 TRBV15 . . CATSEERRGSDTQYF TGTGCCACCAGTGAGGAACGCAGAGGTTCAGATACGCAGTATTTT
TRBJ1-1 TRBV28 TRBD1 . CATYPGQEDTEAFF TGTGCCACCTACCCAGGACAGGAAGACACTGAAGCTTTCTTT
TRBJ2-2 TRBV27 TRBD1 once CARQGPDTGELFF TGTGCCAGACAGGGGCCCGACACCGGGGAGCTGTTTTTT
TRBJ2-5 TRBV7-3 TRBD1 . CASSPGTENYQETQYF TGTGCCAGCAGCCCCGGGACAGAAAATTACCAAGAGACCCAGTACTTC
TRBJ2-1 TRBV9 TRBD2 few CASSVAEAGGAMKQFF TGTGCCAGCAGCGTAGCTGAAGCGGGAGGCGCAATGAAGCAGTTCTTC
TRBJ2-5 TRBV7-7 . . CASSLGQGLWETQYF TGTGCTAGCAGCTTAGGTCAGGGACTGTGGGAGACCCAGTACTTC
TRBJ2-7 TRBV29-1 TRBD1 few CSAPGQGTYEQYF TGCAGCGCCCCGGGACAGGGAACCTACGAGCAGTACTTC
TRBJ2-7 TRBV27 . . CASSFKISGDEQYF TGTGCCAGCAGTTTCAAGATCAGTGGGGACGAGCAGTACTTC
TRBJ2-5 TRBV7-2 TRBD2 few CASTPGTIQETQYF TGTGCCAGCACCCCCGGGACTATCCAAGAGACCCAGTACTTC
TRBJ2-5 TRBV19 . . CASSTPSGEYQETQYF TGTGCCAGTAGTACTCCGAGCGGAGAGTACCAAGAGACCCAGTACTTC
TRBJ1-5 TRBV20-1 . . CSARTDRPPPSNQPQHF TGCAGTGCTAGAACTGACAGGCCACCACCTAGCAATCAGCCCCAGCATTTT